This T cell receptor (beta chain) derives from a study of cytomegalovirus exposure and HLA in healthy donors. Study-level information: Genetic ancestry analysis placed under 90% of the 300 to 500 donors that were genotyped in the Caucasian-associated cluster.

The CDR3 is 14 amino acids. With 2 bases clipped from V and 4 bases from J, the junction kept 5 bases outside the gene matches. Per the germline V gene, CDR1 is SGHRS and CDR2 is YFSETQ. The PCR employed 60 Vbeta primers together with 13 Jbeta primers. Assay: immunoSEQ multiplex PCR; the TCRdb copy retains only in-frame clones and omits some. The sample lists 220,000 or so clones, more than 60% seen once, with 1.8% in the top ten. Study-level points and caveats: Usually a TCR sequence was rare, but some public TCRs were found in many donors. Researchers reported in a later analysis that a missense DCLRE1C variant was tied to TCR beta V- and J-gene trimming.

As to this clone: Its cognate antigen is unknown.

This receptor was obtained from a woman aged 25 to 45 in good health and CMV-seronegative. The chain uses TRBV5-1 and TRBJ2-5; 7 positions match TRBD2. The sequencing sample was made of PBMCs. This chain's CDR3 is CASSLKRGGETQYF. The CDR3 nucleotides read TGCGCCAGCAGCTTAAAGCGGGGTGGAGAGACCCAGTACTTC.